The T cell receptor delta chain described here comes from a study of γδ T cells in repeated Plasmodium falciparum infection. Study information: Age- and gender-matched Australian children served as comparison for malaria-exposed Malian children. Malaria-naive adults were infected with P. falciparum NF54 four times over roughly 600 days. Study results and caveats: The Malian cohort came from a small rural village of predominantly one ethnic group.

This clone was counted ten times or more. What it binds is not known. Flow sorting of PBMC yielded separate Vgamma9/Vdelta2+ and Vdelta2-negative gammadelta T cell populations for bulk repertoire analysis. Each sorted gammadelta sample had TRG and TRD chains sequenced. TCRdb reran clone calling via CATT on the multiplex PCR reads. The repertoire holds 55,000 to 70,000 delta-chain clones, with around 1.7% as singletons. CDR3 length: 18 amino acids. Between the trimmed V and J ends, which lost 3 bases and 6 bases, there was a span of 26 bases. Germline lookup yields CDR1 TSWWSYY and CDR2 QGS. The rearrangement uses TRDV1 and TRDJ1; TRDD3 might be the D (8 bases). The sequence came from a pool of human donors (malaria-infected and uninfected, not separated). The sample taken for sequencing was gamma-delta T cells from blood. The CDR3 here is CALGEGFLLGAARNKLIF. Written as DNA, the CDR3 is TGTGCTCTTGGGGAGGGATTCCTACTGGGGGCCGCCCGAAATAAACTCATCTTT.